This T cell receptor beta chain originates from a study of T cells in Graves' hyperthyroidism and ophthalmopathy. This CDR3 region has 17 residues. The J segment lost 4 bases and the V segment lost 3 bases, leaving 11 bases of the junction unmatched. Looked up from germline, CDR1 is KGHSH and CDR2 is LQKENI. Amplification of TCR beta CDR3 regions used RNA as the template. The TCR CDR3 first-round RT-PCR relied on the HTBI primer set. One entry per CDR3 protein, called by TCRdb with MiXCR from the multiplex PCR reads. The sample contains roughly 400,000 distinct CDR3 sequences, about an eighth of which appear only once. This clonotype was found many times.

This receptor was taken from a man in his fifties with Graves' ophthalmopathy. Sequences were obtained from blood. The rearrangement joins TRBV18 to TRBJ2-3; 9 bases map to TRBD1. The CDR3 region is CASSPLRGQGAADTQYF. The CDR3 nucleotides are TGTGCCAGCTCACCTTTAAGGGGACAGGGTGCGGCAGATACGCAGTATTTT.